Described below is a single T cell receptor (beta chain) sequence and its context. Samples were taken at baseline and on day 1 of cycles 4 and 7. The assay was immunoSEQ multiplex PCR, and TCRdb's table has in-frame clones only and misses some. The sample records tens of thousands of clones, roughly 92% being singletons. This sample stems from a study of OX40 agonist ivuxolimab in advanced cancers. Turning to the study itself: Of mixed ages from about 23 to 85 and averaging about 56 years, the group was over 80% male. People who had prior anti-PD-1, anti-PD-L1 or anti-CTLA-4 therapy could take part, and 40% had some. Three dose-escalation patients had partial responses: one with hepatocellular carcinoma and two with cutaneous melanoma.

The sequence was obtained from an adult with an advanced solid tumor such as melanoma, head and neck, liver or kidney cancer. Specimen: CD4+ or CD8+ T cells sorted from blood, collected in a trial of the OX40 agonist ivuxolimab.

DNA of the CDR3: TGTGCCAGCATCCTTAGAGGGGGCGGGGAGCTGTTTTTT. Translating gives CASILRGGGELFF. The genes are TRBV6-6 and TRBJ2-2; D perhaps matches TRBD1 (6 bases). This CDR3 spans 13 amino acids. V lost 7 bases and J lost 7, with 13 bases in between. Germline assignment: CDR1 MNHNY and CDR2 SVGAGI (reference sequence).